This T cell receptor (beta chain) was captured in a study of cytomegalovirus exposure and HLA in healthy donors. Study overall: Across around 400 genotyped donors, about 80% landed in the Caucasian-associated ancestry cluster. Notes on the study in general: For TCR beta chains, V- and J-gene trimming was later linked to a missense DCLRE1C variant.

Concerning this clone: Its antigen remains unknown.

Germline-derived CDR1 and CDR2 are GTSNPN and SVGIG (reference sequence). The CDR3 has 18 amino acids. Trimming cost V 3 bases and J 1 base, with 19 bases left between them. In the PCR, 60 Vbeta and 13 Jbeta primers were used. Clones were read by immunoSEQ multiplex PCR, and TCRdb kept only the in-frame ones, dropping some. The sample consists of 150,000 to 200,000 clones, approximately 80% of them appearing once. The sample comprised PBMCs. The rearrangement links TRBV30 to TRBJ2-6; D may be TRBD2 (7 bases). This TCR was recovered from a woman under 40 in good health and CMV-seronegative. The CDR3 protein is CAWRGGGGARSGANVLTF. The CDR3 nucleotides are TGTGCCTGGAGGGGTGGGGGGGGCGCAAGATCTGGGGCCAACGTCCTGACTTTC.